One sample yielded the 32 T cell receptor beta chains listed below, sequenced in a study of low-dose radiotherapy and immunotherapy resistance in tumors. The time point was: before trial treatment. TCR amplification ran approximately 22 PCR cycles using constant-region and V-primer adapter primers. TCRdb used MiXCR to reprocess the reads, holding one entry per CDR3 protein. The sample records about 50,000 distinct CDR3 sequences, 10% to 15% being singletons. This specimen consisted of PBMCs, obtained before treatment. All receptors derive from a female donor with ovarian cancer.

For this clonotype: With a far larger clone one base away, a read error is the likely cause. The chain has TRBV5-4 and TRBJ1-6, with TRBD1 identical over 10 bases. After removal of 5 bases from V and 8 bases from J, the junction contained 10 bases not matched to a gene. CDR1 is SGHNT, CDR2 YYREEE, per germline (reference sequence). The length of the CDR3 is 16 residues. In DNA form, the CDR3 reads TGTGCCAGCAGTTCGCCGGGACAGGGGCTTTATTCACCCCTCCACTTT. Translating gives CASSSPGQGLYSPLHF.

This clonotype has a handful of counts. The chain couples TRBV18 to TRBJ2-7; D is perhaps TRBD1 (5 bases). This CDR3 has 14 residues. Germline V gives CDR1 KGHSH, CDR2 LQKENI. V lost 1 base and J 2 bases, leaving 9 bases between the germline ends. This CDR3 is CASSPRTTTYEQYF. CDR3 sequence (DNA): TGTGCCAGCTCACCACGGACAACTACCTACGAGCAGTACTTC.

This clonotype has at least ten counts. The chain joins TRBV12-3 or TRBV12-4 to TRBJ1-2, with 7 positions matching TRBD1. Trimming removed 3 bases from V and 11 bases from J; junction bases left unmatched: 6. This CDR3 contains 12 residues. The CDR3 reads CASSFSTGTYTF. The CDR3 DNA reads TGTGCCAGCAGTTTCTCGACAGGGACGTACACCTTC.

In this sample, this clonotype turned up many times. The chain joins TRBV7-3 to TRBJ2-3; D is possibly TRBD1 (5 bases). Germline V gene data show CDR1 as SGHTA and CDR2 as FQGTGA. V was pared by 2 bases and J by 5 bases, with 14 bases between. The CDR3 is 15 residues long. CDR3 bases: TGTGCCAGCAGCTTACGGGCAGGGTCGGAAGATACGCAGTATTTT. As protein: CASSLRAGSEDTQYF.

This clonotype was seen a few times. The genes are TRBV4-1 and TRBJ1-4; possible D gene TRBD1, 6 bases. CDR1 and CDR2 (germline): MGHRA, YSYEKL. The CDR3 is 14 amino acids. With 4 bases removed from V and 8 bases from J, the gap between germline ends came to 14 bases. The CDR3, as DNA: TGCGCCAGCAGCCCGGGGAGGGGGGGCGAAAAACTGTTTTTT. Its protein product is CASSPGRGGEKLFF.

There are a few counts of this clonotype. V is TRBV5-5 and J is TRBJ2-7; D is possibly TRBD1 or TRBD2 (5 bases each). The V end lost 0 bases, the J end lost 3 bases, and 10 bases lay between the germline ends. There are 14 residues in the CDR3. Germline V CDR1 and CDR2: SGHKS, YYEKEE (reference sequence). Here the CDR3 DNA reads TGTGCCAGCAGCTTGGAGGGGACCTACTACGAGCAGTACTTC. Translation: CASSLEGTYYEQYF.

This clonotype was detected many times. This sequence joins TRBV5-6 and TRBJ2-3; 10 bases align to TRBD1. V gave up 0 bases and J gave up 5 bases; unmatched junction bases: 15. CDR3 length: 19 amino acids. The germline gives CDR1 SGHDT, CDR2 YYEEEE. In DNA form, the CDR3 reads TGTGCCAGCAGCTTGGGATTGGACAGGGGGTTCGCCGGGCTAGATACGCAGTATTTT. Its protein product is CASSLGLDRGFAGLDTQYF.

On this clonotype: This probably arose from a read error, given a far larger clone one base away. The CDR3 sequence is CASSSLAGGGLGVDEQFF. The DNA of the CDR3 is TGTGCCAGCAGTTCCCTAGCGGGAGGGGGATTGGGTGTCGACGAGCAGTTCTTC. The rearrangement uses TRBV28 and TRBJ2-1, with TRBD2 identical over 12 bases. CDR3 length: 18 amino acids. V was pared by 4 bases and J by 10 bases, with 17 bases of the junction left unmatched. CDR1 is MDHEN and CDR2 is SYDVKM in the germline V gene.

This clonotype was detected ten times or more. The gene calls are TRBV2 and TRBJ2-7; 9 bases map to TRBD1. The germline V gene encodes CDR1 SNHLY and CDR2 FYNNEI. The junction had 13 bases not matched to a gene; V was cut back by 6 bases and J by 4 bases. The CDR3 runs 16 residues. The CDR3 sequence is CASRRSGTGSGYEQYF. CDR3 coding DNA: TGTGCCAGCAGGCGTTCCGGGACAGGGAGTGGGTACGAGCAGTACTTC. Full variable domain (rest looked up from reference TRBV2 and TRBJ2-7): EPEVTQTPSHQVTQMGQEVILRCVPISNHLYFYWYRQILGQKVEFLVSFYNNEISEKSEIFDDQFSVERPDGSNFTLKIRSTKLEDSAMYFCASRRSGTGSGYEQYFGPGTRLTVT.

This clonotype was seen repeatedly, ten times or more. The rearrangement uses TRBV5-4 and TRBJ1-2; tentative D call: TRBD1 (6 bases). Germline V gene lookup returns CDR1 SGHNT and CDR2 YYREEE (reference sequence). The CDR3 has 14 amino acids. Trimming took off 4 bases at V and 4 bases at J, with 14 bases between the two ends. Here the CDR3 reads CASSVQGWGYGYTF. The CDR3 region has the DNA TGTGCCAGCAGCGTGCAGGGGTGGGGCTATGGCTACACCTTC.

This clonotype was seen repeatedly, ten times or more. The V and J genes are TRBV5-1 and TRBJ2-1; D is perhaps TRBD1 (6 bases). CDR1 and CDR2 (germline): SGHRS, YFSETQ. V was trimmed by 0 bases and J by 2 bases, leaving 9 bases between them. The CDR3 loop spans 15 amino acids. As DNA, the CDR3 is TGCGCCAGCAGCTTGGCGCGACAGGCCTACAATGAGCAGTTCTTC. As protein: CASSLARQAYNEQFF.

This clonotype was seen repeatedly, ten times or more. J is TRBJ1-6 and V is TRBV28; D not certain. V dropped 2 bases and J dropped 0 bases, with 8 bases sitting between them. This CDR3 comprises 16 residues. Germline-derived CDR1 and CDR2 are MDHEN and SYDVKM. This CDR3 reads CASSLGDRSYNSPLHF. The CDR3 nucleotides are TGTGCCAGCAGTTTAGGGGATCGCTCCTATAATTCACCCCTCCACTTT.

V is TRBV29-1 and J is TRBJ2-3, with D tentatively TRBD1 (5 bases). This CDR3 spans 13 amino acids. Germline-derived CDR1 and CDR2 are SQVTM and ANQGSEA. Trimming cost V 7 bases and J 5 bases, with 16 bases left between them. In nucleotides, the CDR3 is TGCAGCGCCCCAAGTGCAGGGTTAGATACGCAGTATTTT. Amino acids: CSAPSAGLDTQYF.

This clonotype has at least ten counts. The genes are TRBV30 and TRBJ2-3; 9 nucleotides match TRBD1. The CDR3 consists of 13 residues. Germline CDR1 is GTSNPN and CDR2 is SVGIG (reference sequence). The V gene end was trimmed by 4 bases and the J gene end by 4 bases; junction bases not matched to a gene: 3. CDR3 sequence reads: CAWTQGASDTQYF. CDR3 in DNA: TGTGCCTGGACACAGGGGGCTTCAGATACGCAGTATTTT.

This chain links TRBV18 with TRBJ1-1; TRBD1 is a possible D gene (5 bases). The germline CDR1 and CDR2 sequences are KGHSH and LQKENI. V dropped 3 bases and J dropped 0 bases, with 11 bases sitting between them. The CDR3 spans 15 residues. The CDR3 DNA reads as TGTGCCAGCTCACCGGGGCAGGGCATGAACACTGAAGCTTTCTTT. Translation: CASSPGQGMNTEAFF.

This clonotype was seen at least ten times. The chain couples TRBV14 to TRBJ2-2, with D unclear. The ends were cut back, 4 bases at V and 7 bases at J, with 4 bases in the middle. This CDR3 comprises 11 residues. Germline CDR1 reads SGHDN; CDR2 reads FVKESK. CDR3 in DNA: TGTGCCAGCAGCCGATACGGGGAGCTGTTTTTT. Its protein product is CASSRYGELFF. The full variable domain, in which reference TRBV14 and TRBJ2-2 provide the parts outside the CDR3, is EAGVTQFPSHSVIEKGQTVTLRCDPISGHDNLYWYRRVMGKEIKFLLHFVKESKQDESGMPNNRFLAERTGGTYSTLKVQPAELEDSGVYFCASSRYGELFFGEGSRLTVL.

This clonotype was recorded at least ten times. The rearrangement links TRBV24-1 to TRBJ2-3; 12 nucleotides agree with TRBD1. The CDR3 sequence is 16 residues long. Unmatched junction bases numbered 10, after V lost 7 bases and J lost 6 bases. Germline V CDR1 and CDR2: KGHDR, SFDVKD. The CDR3 loop reads CATSPPGTGGMDTQYF. The CDR3, as DNA: TGTGCCACCAGCCCTCCGGGGACAGGGGGCATGGATACGCAGTATTTT.

This clonotype was detected many times. The V call is TRBV6-1, the J call TRBJ2-2; D gene uncertain. The germline V and J ends were trimmed by 4 bases and 4 bases, with 4 bases remaining between them. The germline gives CDR1 MNHNS, CDR2 SASEGT. CDR3 size: 12 residues. DNA for the CDR3: TGTGCCAGCAGTGTGGGCACCGGGGAGCTGTTTTTT. Translating it yields CASSVGTGELFF.

Note on this clonotype: A single base separates this from a much larger clone, so it may be a read error. The chain links TRBV28 to TRBJ2-5; D uncertain. The CDR3 totals 12 residues. V gave up 6 bases and J gave up 5 bases, with 10 bases separating them. From germline, CDR1 is MDHEN and CDR2 SYDVKM. The CDR3 sequence is CASRQISETQYF. The DNA for the CDR3 is TGTGCCAGCAGGCAAATTAGCGAGACCCAGTACTTC.

In its sample, this clonotype was seen many times. The chain employs TRBV28 and TRBJ2-7, with D perhaps TRBD1 (7 bases). CDR3 length: 12 amino acids. Deletions cut 7 bases from V and 4 bases from J, with 11 bases between. Germline CDR1 and CDR2: MDHEN and SYDVKM. In nucleotides, the CDR3 is TGTGCCAGCAAGCCAGGGGGGTACGAGCAGTACTTC. Amino acids: CASKPGGYEQYF.

Ten or more counts support this clonotype. The chain is built from TRBV19 and TRBJ2-7; perhaps D is TRBD1 or TRBD2 (5 bases each). CDR1 and CDR2 from the germline V gene are LNHDA and SQIVND (reference sequence). This CDR3 has 12 amino acids. V lost 0 bases to trimming and J lost 9 bases, with 9 bases between them. CDR3 nucleotide sequence: TGTGCCAGTAGTATAGATCGGGGACGGCAGTACTTC. Amino acids: CASSIDRGRQYF.

With respect to this clonotype: Given a far larger clone just one base away, this is likely a sequencing read error. The chain uses TRBV28 and TRBJ2-2, with TRBD2 matching over 9 bases. The length of the CDR3 is 18 residues. Germline assignment: CDR1 MDHEN and CDR2 SYDVKM. CDR3 in amino acids: CTSSRRFSSGANTGELFF. In DNA form, the CDR3 reads TGTACCAGCAGCCGACGATTCTCTAGCGGGGCGAACACCGGGGAGCTGTTTTTT.

This clonotype appeared many times. This chain joins TRBV19 and TRBJ1-5; TRBD1 matches 7 bases. The V gene's germline CDR1 is LNHDA and CDR2 SQIVND (reference sequence). Trimming cost V 5 bases and J 2 bases; bases outside gene matches: 3. The CDR3 runs to 14 residues. The CDR3 bases are TGTGCCAGTAGTGCCGGGACAGGCAATCAGCCCCAGCATTTT. It specifies CASSAGTGNQPQHF.

This clonotype was counted many times. This chain connects TRBV19 to TRBJ2-3; possible D gene TRBD1, 6 bases. Germline V CDR1 and CDR2: LNHDA, SQIVND (reference sequence). CDR3 length equals 15 residues. The ends were cut back, 4 bases at V and 5 bases at J, with 16 bases in the middle. The CDR3 DNA sequence: TGTGCCAGTAGTACCGGGACATCTATGGAAGATACGCAGTATTTT. Amino acids: CASSTGTSMEDTQYF.

This clonotype was observed many times. This sequence joins TRBV2 and TRBJ2-5; TRBD1 or TRBD2 may be the D gene (6 bases each). This CDR3 spans 14 amino acids. The germline V gene has CDR1 SNHLY and CDR2 FYNNEI. V lost 3 bases and J 5 bases, leaving 13 bases between the germline ends. The CDR3 DNA reads as TGTGCCAGCAGTGATAGTTTCGGGGGCGAGACCCAGTACTTC. This sequence encodes CASSDSFGGETQYF. The full variable domain, completed using reference TRBV2 and TRBJ2-5, is EPEVTQTPSHQVTQMGQEVILRCVPISNHLYFYWYRQILGQKVEFLVSFYNNEISEKSEIFDDQFSVERPDGSNFTLKIRSTKLEDSAMYFCASSDSFGGETQYFGPGTRLLVL.

With regard to this clonotype: Only one base separates this from a far larger clonotype, so it likely reflects a read error. V usage is TRBV30 and J usage is TRBJ2-5, with unresolved D. The CDR3 consists of 15 residues. Germline V gives CDR1 GTSNPN, CDR2 SVGIG (reference sequence). The V end lost 0 bases, the J end lost 11 bases, and 22 bases lay between the germline ends. The CDR3, as DNA: TGTGCCTGGAGTGTACGGGTCCGCGGAACCAATGAGCAGTACTTC. Protein product: CAWSVRVRGTNEQYF.

This clonotype occurred many times. The chain uses TRBV6-1 and TRBJ2-5; no reliable D call. The CDR3 covers 13 residues. Looked up from germline, CDR1 is MNHNS and CDR2 is SASEGT. V gave up 1 base and J gave up 4 bases, with 7 bases separating them. The CDR3 coding sequence is TGTGCCAGCAGTGAAGGCCCGCGAGAGACCCAGTACTTC. It encodes CASSEGPRETQYF.

This clonotype was seen at least ten times. The junction differs from germline at one of its ends, possibly a read error. CDR3 nucleotide sequence: TGCGCCAGCAGCCTCGCATCGGGACTAGCTATCTTC. Its translation is CASSLASGLAIF. The rearrangement uses TRBV5-1 and TRBJ2-1, with TRBD2 matching 9 bases. Germline values: CDR1 SGHRS, CDR2 YFSETQ. The CDR3 sequence is 12 residues long.

This clonotype was observed many times. The chain recombines TRBV5-1 with TRBJ1-2; TRBD1 matches at 8 bases. The CDR3 is made up of 16 amino acids. V was pared by 4 bases and J by 8 bases, with 16 bases of the junction left unmatched. Looked up from germline, CDR1 is SGHRS and CDR2 is YFSETQ. The CDR3 nucleotides read TGCGCCAGCAGCCCGGGCTGGACAGGGATTTTTCGGGGCTACACCTTC. It codes for CASSPGWTGIFRGYTF.

This clonotype was recorded many times. The chain combines TRBV11-2 with TRBJ2-5, with 8 bases that match TRBD2. Trimming at V came to 2 bases and at J to 3 bases, leaving 5 bases not matched to a gene. Germline V gives CDR1 SGHAT, CDR2 FQNNGV. The CDR3 has 15 residues. CDR3 DNA sequence: TGTGCCAGCAGCTTATCCGGGAGGGTGAAAGAGACCCAGTACTTC. Residues: CASSLSGRVKETQYF.

There are many counts of this clonotype. V and J are TRBV20-1 and TRBJ2-3, with 7 bases aligning to TRBD1. The ends lost 4 bases at V and 4 bases at J; junction bases unmatched: 8. The CDR3 length is 14 residues. Germline V gene data show CDR1 as DFQATT and CDR2 as SNEGSKA (reference sequence). The CDR3 is CSANGEGGPDTQYF. The CDR3 coding sequence is TGCAGTGCTAATGGTGAAGGGGGCCCAGATACGCAGTATTTT.

This clonotype was seen at least ten times. The gene calls are TRBV29-1 and TRBJ2-5; a weak D match, TRBD1 (5 bases). Deletions cut 2 bases from V and 5 bases from J, with 15 bases between. Germline V gene sequence: CDR1 SQVTM, CDR2 ANQGSEA. The CDR3 extends over 14 amino acids. This CDR3 reads CSVERGRAYETQYF. Written as DNA, the CDR3 is TGCAGCGTTGAACGTGGCAGGGCTTACGAGACCCAGTACTTC.